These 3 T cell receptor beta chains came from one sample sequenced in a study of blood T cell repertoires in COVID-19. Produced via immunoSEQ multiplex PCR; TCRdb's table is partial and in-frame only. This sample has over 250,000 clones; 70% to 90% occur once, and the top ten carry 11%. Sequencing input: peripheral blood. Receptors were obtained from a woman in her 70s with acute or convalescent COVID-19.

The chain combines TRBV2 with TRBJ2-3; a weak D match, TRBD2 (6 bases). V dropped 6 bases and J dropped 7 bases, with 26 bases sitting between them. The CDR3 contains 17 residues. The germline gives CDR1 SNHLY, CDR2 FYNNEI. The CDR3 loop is CASRSADGGKVDHTQYF. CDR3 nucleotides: TGTGCCAGCAGATCCGCAGATGGGGGGAAAGTGGATCATACGCAGTATTTT.

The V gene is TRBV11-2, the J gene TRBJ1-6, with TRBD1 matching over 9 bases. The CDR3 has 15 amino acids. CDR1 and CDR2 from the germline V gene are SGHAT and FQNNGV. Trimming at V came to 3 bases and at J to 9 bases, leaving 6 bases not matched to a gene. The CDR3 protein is CASSFTDRGFSPLHF. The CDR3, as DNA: TGTGCCAGCAGCTTCACCGACAGGGGGTTTTCACCCCTCCACTTT. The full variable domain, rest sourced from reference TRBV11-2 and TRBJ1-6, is EAGVAQSPRYKIIEKRQSVAFWCNPISGHATLYWYQQILGQGPKLLIQFQNNGVVDDSQLPKDRFSAERLKGVDSTLKIQPAKLEDSAVYLCASSFTDRGFSPLHFGNGTRLTVT.

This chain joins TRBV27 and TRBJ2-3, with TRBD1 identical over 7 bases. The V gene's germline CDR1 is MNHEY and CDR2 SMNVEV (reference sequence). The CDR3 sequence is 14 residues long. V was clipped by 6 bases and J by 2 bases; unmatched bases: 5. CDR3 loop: CASRLTGVTDTQYF. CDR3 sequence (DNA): TGTGCCAGCAGGTTAACAGGGGTCACAGATACGCAGTATTTT.